This entry is about one T cell receptor beta chain. These data are taken from a study of blood T cells in healthy people across ages. This CDR3 is 20 amino acids long. Germline V lookup: CDR1 SNHLY, CDR2 FYNNEI. Through a sample-barcoded 5' primer and a J-beta primer mix, a second PCR was run for 7 to 11 cycles. Per-sample output comprised a minimum of 2.5 million paired-end reads containing CDR3. TCRdb passed the 5' RACE reads through MiXCR, listing each CDR3 protein once. The sample consists of about 1.8 million distinct CDR3 sequences, around 50% of them appearing once. The receptor comes from a woman between 35 and 50 years old in good health. The sample taken for sequencing was blood. The chain recombines TRBV2 with TRBJ2-5, with 15 positions matching TRBD2. The J call is uncertain, as TRBJ2-1 better fits the DNA end. DNA for the CDR3: TGTGCCAGCAGTGATGAGGGCCCGGGACTAGCGGGGGGCCCACAAGAGACCCAGTTCTTC. Protein: CASSDEGPGLAGGPQETQFF.